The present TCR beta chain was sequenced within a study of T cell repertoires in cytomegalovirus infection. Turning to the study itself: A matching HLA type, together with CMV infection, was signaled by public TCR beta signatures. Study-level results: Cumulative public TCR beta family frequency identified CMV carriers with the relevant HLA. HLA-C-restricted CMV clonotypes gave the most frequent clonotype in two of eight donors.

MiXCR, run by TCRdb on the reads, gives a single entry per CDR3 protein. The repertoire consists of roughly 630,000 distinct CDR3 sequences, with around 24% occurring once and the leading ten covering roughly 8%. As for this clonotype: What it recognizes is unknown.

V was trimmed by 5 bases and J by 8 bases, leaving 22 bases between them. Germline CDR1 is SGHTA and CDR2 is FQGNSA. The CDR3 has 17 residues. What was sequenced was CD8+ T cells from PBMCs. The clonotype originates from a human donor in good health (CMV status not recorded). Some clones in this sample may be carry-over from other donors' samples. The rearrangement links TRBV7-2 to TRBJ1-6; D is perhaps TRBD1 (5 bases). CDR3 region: CASSLQIRAAGDSPLHF. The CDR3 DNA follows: TGTGCCAGCAGCCTCCAAATACGAGCAGCGGGGGATTCACCCCTCCACTTT.